The 29 T cell receptor beta chains listed next were all sequenced from one sample in a study of cytomegalovirus exposure and HLA in healthy donors (dated by TCRdb to the late 2010s). To prepare the library, the immunoSEQ multiplex PCR assay was applied. The multiplex PCR relied on a mix of 60 forward primers for TCR Vbeta segments and 13 reverse primers for TCR Jbeta segments. Drawn from immuneACCESS, this table holds only the in-frame rearrangements with V and J called that TCRdb kept. Clones are partly lost; checked studies trace under half to an unresolved V gene and leave the rest unexplained. The sample table contains almost 200,000 clones; only one count was recorded for about 76% of them. Approximately 0.4% of the sample lies in the top ten. The sample consisted of PBMCs. Receptor source: a male donor in good health and CMV-seropositive.

This sequence joins TRBV7-2 and TRBJ2-7; 11 nucleotides align to TRBD2. The J segment lost 1 base and the V segment lost 2 bases, leaving 4 bases of the junction unmatched. Looked up from germline, CDR1 is SGHTA and CDR2 is FQGNSA. The CDR3 consists of 16 residues. In DNA, the CDR3 is TGTGCCAGCAGCTTAACCCGACTAGCGGGATCCTACGAGCAGTACTTC. Its protein is CASSLTRLAGSYEQYF.

The chain employs TRBV5-1 and TRBJ1-1, with TRBD1 matching 8 bases. This CDR3 is 15 amino acids long. V dropped 2 bases and J dropped 2; count of bases not matched to a gene: 5. Germline assignment: CDR1 SGHRS and CDR2 YFSETQ. The CDR3 DNA follows: TGCGCCAGCAGCTTAACAGGGGGGCAAAACACTGAAGCTTTCTTT. It translates to CASSLTGGQNTEAFF.

V gene TRBV6-5 combines with J gene TRBJ1-2; no clear D gene. Germline CDR1 reads MNHEY; CDR2 reads SVGAGI. V lost 3 bases and J lost 10, with 18 bases in between. The CDR3 is 14 residues long. CDR3 sequence (DNA): TGTGCCAGCAGTTATACTCCCCTCTTGAGGGACTACACCTTC. This encodes CASSYTPLLRDYTF.

This CDR3 is CASSQEGAGWGTDTQYF. In nucleotides, the CDR3 is TGCGCCAGCAGCCAAGAAGGAGCAGGGTGGGGCACAGATACGCAGTATTTT. The rearrangement links TRBV4-1 to TRBJ2-3, with D possibly TRBD1 on 5 matching bases. V dropped 0 bases and J dropped 1 base, with 14 bases sitting between them. Germline lookup yields CDR1 MGHRA and CDR2 YSYEKL. The CDR3 runs to 17 residues.

The chain employs TRBV4-1 and TRBJ1-1; possible D gene TRBD1, 6 bases. CDR3 length equals 15 residues. Between the trimmed V and J ends, which lost 2 bases and 5 bases, there was a span of 15 bases. Germline-derived CDR1 and CDR2 are MGHRA and YSYEKL. CDR3 in DNA: TGCGCCAGCAGCCAAAAACAGGGTTTCGCGACTGAAGCTTTCTTT. The encoded protein is CASSQKQGFATEAFF.

The V and J genes are TRBV5-1 and TRBJ1-1; D gene ambiguous. In germline, CDR1 is SGHRS, CDR2 YFSETQ. This CDR3 spans 13 amino acids. With 5 bases removed from V and 0 bases from J, the gap between germline ends came to 8 bases. The CDR3, as DNA: TGCGCCAGCAGACAGACAATGAACACTGAAGCTTTCTTT. It encodes CASRQTMNTEAFF.

The chain links TRBV6-1 to TRBJ1-2; a weak D match, TRBD1 (5 bases). The length of the CDR3 is 15 residues. CDR1 MNHNS and CDR2 SASEGT come from the germline V gene. V dropped 1 base and J dropped 3 bases, with 12 bases sitting between them. The DNA for the CDR3 is TGTGCCAGCAGTGAAGGGATCGGGGGACACTATGGCTACACCTTC. Translation: CASSEGIGGHYGYTF.

In its sample, this clone was seen a few times. The J gene is TRBJ2-2, the V gene TRBV5-4, with D perhaps matching TRBD2 (6 bases). This CDR3 is built from 17 residues. Germline-derived CDR1 and CDR2 are SGHNT and YYREEE (reference sequence). V lost 4 bases and J 4 bases, leaving 20 bases between the germline ends. The CDR3 sequence: CASSSQTGGSGTGELFF. The CDR3 DNA follows: TGTGCCAGCAGCAGTCAGACTGGAGGGTCGGGCACCGGGGAGCTGTTTTTT.

J is TRBJ2-5 and V is TRBV9; 9 bases agree with TRBD1. V lost 4 bases to trimming and J lost 3 bases; unmatched junction nucleotides: 7. The CDR3 sequence is 15 residues long. Germline CDR1 is SGDLS and CDR2 is YYNGEE. CDR3 amino acids: CASSKRTGAKETQYF. CDR3 DNA: TGTGCCAGCAGCAAACGGACAGGGGCCAAAGAGACCCAGTACTTC.

The chain uses TRBV28 and TRBJ1-3; possible D gene TRBD1, 6 bases. This CDR3 spans 15 amino acids. Germline V lookup: CDR1 MDHEN, CDR2 SYDVKM. V was pared by 3 bases and J by 0 bases, with 9 bases between. DNA for the CDR3: TGTGCCAGCAGTTTCCCGGACAGCTCTGGAAACACCATATATTTT. Protein product: CASSFPDSSGNTIYF.

The chain has TRBV7-2 and TRBJ2-3; D remains unclear. Trimming cost V 6 bases and J 4 bases, with 8 bases left between them. This CDR3 has 12 amino acids. Germline CDR1 reads SGHTA; CDR2 reads FQGNSA. The CDR3 protein is CASRRISDTQYF. The CDR3 DNA reads as TGTGCCAGCAGGCGCATATCAGATACGCAGTATTTT.

The CDR3 nucleotides are TGCGCCAGCAGCTTGAATCCTACGTCTGGAAACACCATATATTTT. Its translation: CASSLNPTSGNTIYF. This chain connects TRBV5-1 to TRBJ1-3, with D unclear. CDR1 is SGHRS and CDR2 is YFSETQ in the germline V gene. Trimming took off 1 base at V and 1 base at J, with 9 bases between the two ends. The CDR3 extends over 15 amino acids.

This clone came up once. The chain recombines TRBV5-1 with TRBJ1-1; 12 nucleotides line up with TRBD1. CDR1 and CDR2 (germline): SGHRS, YFSETQ. This CDR3 spans 15 amino acids. V shed 4 bases, J shed 5 bases, and the junction held 6 bases outside the gene matches. CDR3 region: CASSPGQGAGTEAFF. The CDR3 DNA sequence: TGCGCCAGCAGCCCGGGACAGGGGGCAGGGACTGAAGCTTTCTTT.

V usage is TRBV5-4 and J usage is TRBJ2-1; D may be TRBD2 (6 bases). The germline CDR1 and CDR2 sequences are SGHNT and YYREEE (reference sequence). The CDR3 has 12 amino acids. The ends were cut back, 0 bases at V and 9 bases at J, with 7 bases in the middle. CDR3 nucleotide sequence: TGTGCCAGCAGCTTGGATAGCGGTGAGCAGTTCTTC. It is translated as CASSLDSGEQFF.

This clone was seen a handful of times. The chain joins TRBV30 to TRBJ2-7, with a possible D match to TRBD2 (5 bases). CDR1 and CDR2 from the germline V gene are GTSNPN and SVGIG (reference sequence). The V and J ends lost 0 bases and 3 bases respectively, with 9 bases between them. The CDR3 is made up of 13 amino acids. The CDR3 reads CAWSVGSYYEQYF. The CDR3 nucleotides are TGTGCCTGGAGTGTAGGGAGTTACTACGAGCAGTACTTC.

V and J are TRBV10-1 and TRBJ2-5; 7 bases are shared with TRBD1. The junction had 17 bases not matched to a gene; V was cut back by 10 bases and J by 0 bases. Looked up from germline, CDR1 is WNHNN and CDR2 is SYGVQD (reference sequence). This CDR3 spans 17 amino acids. CDR3 nucleotide sequence: TGCGCCAATCCACAACACAGGGGAGAGGCGTACCAAGAGACCCAGTACTTC. This encodes CANPQHRGEAYQETQYF.

J is TRBJ2-7 and V is TRBV4-3, with D unresolved. Trimming stripped 0 bases from V and 7 bases from J, with 10 bases between. The CDR3 runs to 13 residues. CDR1 is LGHNA and CDR2 is YSLEER in the germline V gene. CDR3 amino acids: CASSQDPLREQYF. CDR3 DNA: TGCGCCAGCAGCCAAGATCCCCTCCGGGAGCAGTACTTC.

The V call is TRBV5-8, the J call TRBJ2-7; the D is unclear. V lost 3 bases and J 3 bases, leaving 7 bases between the germline ends. Germline V gives CDR1 SGHTS, CDR2 YDEGEE. The CDR3 has 12 amino acids. The CDR3 DNA is TGTGCCAGCAGCTCCAGTTACTACGAGCAGTACTTC. As protein: CASSSSYYEQYF. Together with reference TRBV5-8 and TRBJ2-7, the CDR3 gives the full variable domain: EAGVTQSPTHLIKTRGQQATLRCSPISGHTSVYWYQQALGLGLQFLLWYDEGEERNRGNFPPRFSGRQFPNYSSELNVNALELEDSALYLCASSSSYYEQYFGPGTRLTVT.

V gene TRBV5-4 combines with J gene TRBJ2-1; 9 bases align to TRBD2. Germline V gives CDR1 SGHNT, CDR2 YYREEE (reference sequence). The V and J ends lost 1 base and 9 bases, in that order; junction bases with no gene match: 14. The CDR3 runs to 17 residues. In nucleotides, the CDR3 is TGTGCCAGCAGCTTGTCCTGGGTTAGCGGGAGCGGGAGTGAGCAGTTCTTC. Translating gives CASSLSWVSGSGSEQFF.

V and J are TRBV18 and TRBJ1-6; 10 nucleotides agree with TRBD1. There are 14 residues in the CDR3. CDR1 and CDR2 (germline): KGHSH, LQKENI. The V and J ends lost 3 bases and 7 bases, in that order; junction bases with no gene match: 0. The CDR3 DNA reads as TGTGCCAGCTCACCGGGACAGGGGAATTCACCCCTCCACTTT. Amino acid sequence: CASSPGQGNSPLHF.

CDR3 sequence (DNA): TGCGCCAGCAGCTTGGGAATGGGGGGAAACTATGGCTACACCTTC. This encodes CASSLGMGGNYGYTF. The rearrangement links TRBV5-1 to TRBJ1-2; D is perhaps TRBD1 (5 bases). The V end lost 0 bases, the J end lost 2 bases, and 11 bases lay between the germline ends. This CDR3 is 15 amino acids long. Germline CDR1 SGHRS, CDR2 YFSETQ.

The chain joins TRBV11-1 to TRBJ2-5, with D perhaps TRBD2 (7 bases). Germline V lookup: CDR1 SGHAT, CDR2 FQDESV (reference sequence). The CDR3 has 17 amino acids. V lost 3 bases, J lost 5 bases, and 22 bases lay in between. The CDR3 DNA sequence: TGTGCCAGCAGCTTTGAAGGTAGAGGGAGGGGGTTGGAGACCCAGTACTTC. It codes for CASSFEGRGRGLETQYF.

The chain uses TRBV29-1 and TRBJ2-1, with D possibly being TRBD2 (5 bases). The V gene's germline CDR1 is SQVTM and CDR2 ANQGSEA. CDR3 size: 10 residues. Trimming cost V 6 bases and J 15 bases, with 15 bases left between them. CDR3 DNA: TGCAGCGTCCTATGGAGGAGTCGGTTCTTC. Its translation: CSVLWRSRFF.

The chain uses TRBV5-1 and TRBJ1-4; TRBD1 matches 9 bases. The CDR3 contains 15 residues. V lost 4 bases to trimming and J lost 5 bases; unmatched junction nucleotides: 6. Germline values: CDR1 SGHRS, CDR2 YFSETQ. This chain's CDR3 is CASSPGQGYNEKLFF. Here the CDR3 DNA reads TGCGCCAGCAGCCCGGGACAGGGTTACAATGAAAAACTGTTTTTT.

The DNA for the CDR3 is TGTGCCACCAGCAGAGATCGTCAAGCGGGGGGGACGAATGAGCAGTTCTTC. This codes for CATSRDRQAGGTNEQFF. The gene calls are TRBV15 and TRBJ2-1, with 10 bases lining up with TRBD2. The CDR3 has 17 residues. Trimming removed 0 bases from V and 7 bases from J; junction bases left unmatched: 9. Germline V lookup: CDR1 LNHNV, CDR2 YYDKDF (reference sequence).

The chain has TRBV30 and TRBJ1-6; no definite D call. The V gene lost 7 bases and the J gene lost 7 bases, with 17 bases spanning the gap. The CDR3 length is 14 residues. Germline V CDR1 and CDR2: GTSNPN, SVGIG (reference sequence). CDR3 sequence reads: CAYKNSPGNSPLHF. Here the CDR3 DNA reads TGTGCCTACAAAAACTCCCCGGGAAATTCACCCCTCCACTTT.

This CDR3 is CASRRHFCGYTF. As DNA, the CDR3 is TGTGCCAGCAGGAGACATTTCTGTGGCTACACCTTC. The chain couples TRBV6-4 to TRBJ1-2; no reliable D call. The CDR3 sequence is 12 residues long. Germline assignment: CDR1 MRHNA and CDR2 SNTAGT. Trimming stripped 6 bases from V and 7 bases from J, with 12 bases between.

The chain carries TRBV10-3 and TRBJ1-1; D not resolved. V was pared by 4 bases and J by 6 bases, with 15 bases between. The CDR3 is made up of 14 amino acids. Looked up from germline, CDR1 is ENHRY and CDR2 is SYGVKD. This chain's CDR3 is CAISVEGLGSEAFF. CDR3 in DNA: TGTGCCATCAGTGTTGAGGGTTTGGGGTCTGAAGCTTTCTTT.

The CDR3 DNA follows: TGTGCCAGCAGTTGGATGGACAGGGGGGACTATGGCTACACCTTC. The encoded protein is CASSWMDRGDYGYTF. The gene calls are TRBV28 and TRBJ1-2; 10 bases map to TRBD1. Germline V gene data show CDR1 as MDHEN and CDR2 as SYDVKM. This CDR3 spans 15 amino acids. Trimming at V came to 4 bases and at J to 3 bases, leaving 5 bases not matched to a gene.